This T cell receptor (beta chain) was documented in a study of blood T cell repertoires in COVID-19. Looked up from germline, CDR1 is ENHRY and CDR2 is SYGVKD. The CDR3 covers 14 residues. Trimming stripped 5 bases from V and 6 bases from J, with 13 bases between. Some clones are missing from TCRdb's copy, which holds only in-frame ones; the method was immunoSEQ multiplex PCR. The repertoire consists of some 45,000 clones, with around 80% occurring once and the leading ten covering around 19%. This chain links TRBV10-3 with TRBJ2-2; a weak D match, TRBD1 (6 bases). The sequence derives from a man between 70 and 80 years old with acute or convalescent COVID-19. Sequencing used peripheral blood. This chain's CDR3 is CAISTGYPPGELFF. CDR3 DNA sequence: TGTGCCATCAGTACAGGGTACCCTCCCGGGGAGCTGTTTTTT.